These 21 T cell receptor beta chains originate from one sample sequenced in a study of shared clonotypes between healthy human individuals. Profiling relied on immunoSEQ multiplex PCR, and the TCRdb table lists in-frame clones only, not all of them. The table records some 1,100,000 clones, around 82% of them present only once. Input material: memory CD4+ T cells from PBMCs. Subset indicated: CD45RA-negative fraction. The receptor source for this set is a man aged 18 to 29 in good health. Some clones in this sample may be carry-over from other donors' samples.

The CDR3 loop is CASSARDRGTPGELFF. CDR3 coding DNA: TGTGCCAGCTCGGCGCGGGACAGGGGTACCCCCGGGGAGCTGTTTTTT. This chain uses TRBV18 with TRBJ2-2; TRBD1 matches at 10 bases. Trimming removed 6 bases from V and 6 bases from J; junction bases left unmatched: 10. This CDR3 has 16 amino acids. The germline CDR1 and CDR2 sequences are KGHSH and LQKENI.

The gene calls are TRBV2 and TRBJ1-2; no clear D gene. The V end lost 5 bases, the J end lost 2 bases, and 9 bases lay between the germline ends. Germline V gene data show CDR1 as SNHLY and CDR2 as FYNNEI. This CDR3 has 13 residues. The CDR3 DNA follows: TGTGCCAGCAGTCTTGACGTAAACTATGGCTACACCTTC. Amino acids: CASSLDVNYGYTF. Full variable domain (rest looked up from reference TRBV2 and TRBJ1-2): EPEVTQTPSHQVTQMGQEVILRCVPISNHLYFYWYRQILGQKVEFLVSFYNNEISEKSEIFDDQFSVERPDGSNFTLKIRSTKLEDSAMYFCASSLDVNYGYTFGSGTRLTVV.

CDR3 amino acids: CASGSTGVRGYTF. As DNA, the CDR3 is TGTGCTAGTGGTTCGACAGGGGTTCGGGGCTACACCTTC. The chain has TRBV12-5 and TRBJ1-2; 8 bases are shared with TRBD1. Germline V gene lookup returns CDR1 LGHNT and CDR2 FRNRAP. This CDR3 is 13 amino acids long. V gave up 4 bases and J gave up 8 bases; unmatched junction bases: 6.

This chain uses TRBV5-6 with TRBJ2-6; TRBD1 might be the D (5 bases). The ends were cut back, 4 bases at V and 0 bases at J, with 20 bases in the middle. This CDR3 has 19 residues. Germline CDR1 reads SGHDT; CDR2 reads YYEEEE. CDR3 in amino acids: CASSAAGFGRGSGANVLTF. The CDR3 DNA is TGTGCCAGCAGCGCCGCCGGTTTCGGTAGGGGCTCTGGGGCCAACGTCCTGACTTTC.

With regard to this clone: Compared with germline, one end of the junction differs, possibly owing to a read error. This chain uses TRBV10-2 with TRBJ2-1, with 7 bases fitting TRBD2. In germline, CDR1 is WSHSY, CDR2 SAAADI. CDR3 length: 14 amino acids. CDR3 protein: CASNEGLSYNEQFF. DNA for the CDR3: TGCGCCAGCAATGAGGGACTATCTTACAATGAGCAGTTCTTC.

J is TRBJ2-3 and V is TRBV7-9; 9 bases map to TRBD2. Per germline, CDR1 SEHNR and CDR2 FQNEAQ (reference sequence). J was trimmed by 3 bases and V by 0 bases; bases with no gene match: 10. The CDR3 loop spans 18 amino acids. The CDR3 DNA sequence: TGTGCCAGCAGCTTAGCGCTGGGAGGCGGGAGGGCTACAGATACGCAGTATTTT. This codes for CASSLALGGGRATDTQYF.

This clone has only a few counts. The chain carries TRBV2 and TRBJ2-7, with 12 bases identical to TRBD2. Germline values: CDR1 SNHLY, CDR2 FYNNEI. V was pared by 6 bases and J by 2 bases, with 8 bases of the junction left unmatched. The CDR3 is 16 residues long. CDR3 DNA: TGTGCCAGCAGGGGGGGGACTAGCGGGCTGGCCTACGAGCAGTACTTC. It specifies CASRGGTSGLAYEQYF.

CDR3 amino acids: CASSSGRYTGELFF. In nucleotides, the CDR3 is TGTGCCAGCAGTAGCGGGAGGTACACCGGGGAGCTGTTTTTT. The genes are TRBV6-6 and TRBJ2-2; TRBD2 matches at 9 bases. J gave up 3 bases and V 5 bases, and 1 base lay outside the gene matches. Germline CDR1 reads MNHNY; CDR2 reads SVGAGI (reference sequence). The CDR3 is 14 amino acids.

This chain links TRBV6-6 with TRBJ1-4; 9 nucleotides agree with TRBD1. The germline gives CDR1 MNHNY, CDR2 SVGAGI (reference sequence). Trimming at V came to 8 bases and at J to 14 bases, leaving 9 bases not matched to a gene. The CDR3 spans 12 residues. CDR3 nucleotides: TGTGCCAGCTCCCGCCGGGACAGGGTTCTGTTTTTT. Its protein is CASSRRDRVLFF.

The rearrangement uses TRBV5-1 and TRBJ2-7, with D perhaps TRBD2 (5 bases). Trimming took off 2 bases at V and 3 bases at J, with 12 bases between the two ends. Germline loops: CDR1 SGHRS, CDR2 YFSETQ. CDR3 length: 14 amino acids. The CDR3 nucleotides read TGCGCCAGCAGCTTACGACGGGGTGGCTACGAGCAGTACTTC. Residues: CASSLRRGGYEQYF.

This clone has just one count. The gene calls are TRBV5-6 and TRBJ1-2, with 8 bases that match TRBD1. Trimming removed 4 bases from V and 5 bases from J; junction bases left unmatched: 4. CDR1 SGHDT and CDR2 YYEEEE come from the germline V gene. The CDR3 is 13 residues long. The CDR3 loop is CASSLWTGYGYTF. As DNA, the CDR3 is TGTGCCAGCAGCCTTTGGACAGGGTATGGCTACACCTTC.

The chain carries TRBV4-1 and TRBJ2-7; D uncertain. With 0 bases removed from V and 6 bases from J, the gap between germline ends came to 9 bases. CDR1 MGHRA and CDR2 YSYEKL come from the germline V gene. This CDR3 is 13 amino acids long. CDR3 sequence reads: CASSQDVRREQYF. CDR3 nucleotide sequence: TGCGCCAGCAGCCAAGATGTCCGCCGCGAGCAGTACTTC.

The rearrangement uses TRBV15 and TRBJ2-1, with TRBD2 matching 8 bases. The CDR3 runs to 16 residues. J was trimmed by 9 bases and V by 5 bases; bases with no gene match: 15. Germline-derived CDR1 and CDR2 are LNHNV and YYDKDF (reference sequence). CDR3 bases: TGTGCCACCAGCCCCCTGGGAAGCGGGAGTATTCGTGAGCAGTTCTTC. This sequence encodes CATSPLGSGSIREQFF.

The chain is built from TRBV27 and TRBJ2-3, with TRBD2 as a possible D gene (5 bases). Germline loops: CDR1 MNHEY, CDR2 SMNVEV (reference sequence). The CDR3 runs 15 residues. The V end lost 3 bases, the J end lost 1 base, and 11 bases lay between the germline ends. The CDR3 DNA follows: TGTGCCAGCAGTTTTTGGCGGGCAGGCACAGATACGCAGTATTTT. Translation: CASSFWRAGTDTQYF.

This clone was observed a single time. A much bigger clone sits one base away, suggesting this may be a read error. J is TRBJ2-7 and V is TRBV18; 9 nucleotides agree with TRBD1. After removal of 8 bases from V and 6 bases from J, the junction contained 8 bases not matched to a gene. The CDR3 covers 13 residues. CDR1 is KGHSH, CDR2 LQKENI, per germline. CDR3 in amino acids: CASRSGQGGEQYF. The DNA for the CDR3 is TGTGCCAGCCGGTCGGGACAGGGAGGCGAGCAGTACTTC.

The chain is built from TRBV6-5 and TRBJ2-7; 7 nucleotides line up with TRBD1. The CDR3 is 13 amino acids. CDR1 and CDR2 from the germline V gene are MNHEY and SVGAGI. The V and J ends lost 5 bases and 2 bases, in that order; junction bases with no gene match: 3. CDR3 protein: CASSQGGPYEQYF. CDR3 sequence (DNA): TGTGCCAGCAGTCAAGGGGGCCCCTACGAGCAGTACTTC.

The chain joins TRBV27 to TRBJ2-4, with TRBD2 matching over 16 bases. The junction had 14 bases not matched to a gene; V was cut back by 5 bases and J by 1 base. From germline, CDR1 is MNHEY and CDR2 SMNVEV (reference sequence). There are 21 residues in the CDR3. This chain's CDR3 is CASSEFGGLAGGVGAKNIQYF. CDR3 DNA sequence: TGTGCCAGCAGTGAATTTGGGGGACTAGCGGGAGGGGTAGGGGCCAAAAACATTCAGTACTTC.

This CDR3 reads CASSLGFQRAITIQETQYF. In DNA, the CDR3 is TGTGCCAGCAGCCTGGGGTTCCAGCGGGCTATTACTATCCAAGAGACCCAGTACTTC. The V gene is TRBV11-1, the J gene TRBJ2-5; possibly TRBD2 for D (6 bases). V lost 5 bases and J lost 1, with 26 bases in between. Germline V gene data show CDR1 as SGHAT and CDR2 as FQDESV (reference sequence). CDR3 length: 19 amino acids.

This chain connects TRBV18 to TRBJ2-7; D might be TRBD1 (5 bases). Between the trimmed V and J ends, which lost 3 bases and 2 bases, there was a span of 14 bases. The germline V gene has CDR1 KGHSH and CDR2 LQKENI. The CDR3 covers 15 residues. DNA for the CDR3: TGTGCCAGCTCACCGCGTCGGACACCAGCCTACGAGCAGTACTTC. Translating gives CASSPRRTPAYEQYF.

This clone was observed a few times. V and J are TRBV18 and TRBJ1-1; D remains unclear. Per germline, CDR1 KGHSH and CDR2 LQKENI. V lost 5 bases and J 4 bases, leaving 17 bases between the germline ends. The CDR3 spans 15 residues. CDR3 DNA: TGTGCCAGCTCAGCGGACCCCAACTCAGGCACTGAAGCTTTCTTT. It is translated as CASSADPNSGTEAFF.

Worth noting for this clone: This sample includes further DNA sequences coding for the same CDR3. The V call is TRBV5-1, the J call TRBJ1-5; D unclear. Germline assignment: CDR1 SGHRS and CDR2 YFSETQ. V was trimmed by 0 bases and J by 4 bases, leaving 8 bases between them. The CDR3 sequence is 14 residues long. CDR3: CASSLGSGNQPQHF. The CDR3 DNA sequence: TGCGCCAGCAGCTTGGGGTCCGGTAATCAGCCCCAGCATTTT.